Following are 22 T cell receptor beta chains from one sample sequenced in a study of CD8 T cells in ankylosing spondylitis. General study findings and limits: Seven or eight highly homologous variants formed a TCR beta motif that appeared characteristic of ankylosing spondylitis blood.

One entry per CDR3 protein results from TCRdb running MiXCR on the 5' RACE reads. The sample lists roughly 470,000 distinct CDR3 sequences, roughly 27% occurring once. Antigens of these TCRs are unknown. The sample consisted of blood, either unsorted or a sorted T cell fraction (not recorded which). The origin of the receptors is a male donor with ankylosing spondylitis.

The chain combines TRBV20-1 with TRBJ2-1; 11 bases are a match to TRBD2. Germline-derived CDR1 and CDR2 are DFQATT and SNEGSKA (reference sequence). This CDR3 is built from 14 residues. Trimming removed 6 bases from V and 9 bases from J; junction bases left unmatched: 10. The CDR3: CSAQTSGVSPEQFF. The CDR3 DNA follows: TGCAGTGCCCAGACTAGCGGGGTATCACCTGAGCAGTTCTTC.

V gene TRBV12-3 or TRBV12-4 combines with J gene TRBJ1-1; TRBD1 is a possible D gene (6 bases). This CDR3 has 14 amino acids. Trimming shortened V by 3 bases and J by 2 bases, and 10 bases separated the two germline ends. Here the CDR3 reads CASSFTGPNTEAFF. In nucleotides, the CDR3 is TGTGCCAGCAGTTTTACAGGGCCAAACACTGAAGCTTTCTTT.

The rearrangement links TRBV10-3 to TRBJ2-4, with D possibly being TRBD1 (6 bases). The CDR3 totals 17 residues. The germline V gene encodes CDR1 ENHRY and CDR2 SYGVKD. Trimming shortened V by 0 bases and J by 0 bases, and 12 bases separated the two germline ends. CDR3 nucleotide sequence: TGTGCCATCAGTGAGTCTGTTGGGGACACAGCCAAAAACATTCAGTACTTC. This codes for CAISESVGDTAKNIQYF.

The CDR3 DNA is TGTGCCAGCAGCTTACAGGGGGAAAACTATGGCTACACCTTC. Translated, it gives CASSLQGENYGYTF. The genes are TRBV7-9 and TRBJ1-2; 7 bases fit TRBD1. This CDR3 has 14 amino acids. V was clipped by 2 bases and J by 2 bases; unmatched bases: 2. Germline CDR1 is SEHNR and CDR2 is FQNEAQ (reference sequence).

The chain employs TRBV7-2 and TRBJ1-6, with no clear D. The CDR3 spans 13 residues. V lost 1 base and J lost 8, with 6 bases in between. In germline, CDR1 is SGHTA, CDR2 FQGNSA. CDR3 in DNA: TGTGCCAGCAGCTTAGTGGTTGATTCACCCCTCCACTTT. This translates into CASSLVVDSPLHF. Drawing the rest from reference TRBV7-2 and TRBJ1-6, the complete variable domain is GAGVSQSPSNKVTEKGKDVELRCDPISGHTALYWYRQSLGQGLEFLIYFQGNSAPDKSGLPSDRFSAERTGGSVSTLTIQRTQQEDSAVYLCASSLVVDSPLHFGNGTRLTVT.

The chain is built from TRBV5-6 and TRBJ2-2; 8 nucleotides match TRBD1. Germline CDR1 is SGHDT and CDR2 is YYEEEE. There are 16 residues in the CDR3. Trimming cost V 1 base and J 6 bases; bases outside gene matches: 8. CDR3 region: CASSLSGRGRAGELFF. The CDR3, as DNA: TGTGCCAGCAGCTTGTCGGGCAGGGGGCGCGCCGGGGAGCTGTTTTTT.

V gene TRBV18 combines with J gene TRBJ2-7, with TRBD2 matching 9 bases. The CDR3 has 15 amino acids. V gave up 6 bases and J gave up 2 bases; unmatched junction bases: 8. Germline values: CDR1 KGHSH, CDR2 LQKENI. In DNA, the CDR3 is TGTGCCAGCTCTCTTGAGGCTAGCGGGGCCTACGAGCAGTACTTC. Its protein product is CASSLEASGAYEQYF.

Only a few counts were recorded for this clonotype. The CDR3 nucleotides are TGTGCCAGCAGCTTGTTTTCGACAGGGGCTCAAGAGACCCAGTACTTC. It specifies CASSLFSTGAQETQYF. The chain joins TRBV5-6 to TRBJ2-5, with 8 positions matching TRBD1. V shed 1 base, J shed 2 bases, and the junction held 7 bases outside the gene matches. Germline CDR1 and CDR2: SGHDT and YYEEEE. The CDR3 is made up of 16 amino acids.

V usage is TRBV7-2 and J usage is TRBJ2-5; maybe TRBD1 (6 bases). The germline V gene has CDR1 SGHTA and CDR2 FQGNSA. The V and J ends lost 0 bases and 5 bases respectively, with 13 bases between them. This CDR3 spans 15 amino acids. The CDR3 DNA reads as TGTGCCAGCAGCTTAGCCCCGGGACAAAGGGAGACCCAGTACTTC. This sequence encodes CASSLAPGQRETQYF.

The chain has TRBV20-1 and TRBJ1-5; no definite D call. This CDR3 is built from 13 residues. V was trimmed by 3 bases and J by 1 base, leaving 7 bases between them. Germline V gives CDR1 DFQATT, CDR2 SNEGSKA (reference sequence). The CDR3 region is CSASSWSNQPQHF. The CDR3 coding sequence is TGCAGTGCTAGCAGTTGGAGCAATCAGCCCCAGCATTTT.

This rearrangement joins TRBV7-9 to TRBJ2-1; D remains ambiguous. The CDR3 totals 16 residues. CDR1 and CDR2 (germline): SEHNR, FQNEAQ (reference sequence). V was clipped by 4 bases and J by 0 bases, with 13 bases between them. CDR3 coding DNA: TGTGCCAGCAGCTCCGAATCTGTGGTCTCCTACAATGAGCAGTTCTTC. It specifies CASSSESVVSYNEQFF.

The rearrangement joins TRBV9 to TRBJ1-2; 8 positions agree with TRBD1. J lost 4 bases, V lost 1 base, and 6 bases had no gene match. This CDR3 has 15 residues. Germline V gene lookup returns CDR1 SGDLS and CDR2 YYNGEE. CDR3 nucleotide sequence: TGTGCCAGCAGCGTACCCGGACAGGGAGGCTATGGCTACACCTTC. It yields the protein CASSVPGQGGYGYTF.

This clonotype was observed a few times. The rearrangement links TRBV28 to TRBJ2-1; a weak D match, TRBD2 (6 bases). With 8 bases removed from V and 5 bases from J, the gap between germline ends came to 22 bases. The CDR3 covers 16 residues. Germline CDR1 is MDHEN and CDR2 is SYDVKM. The CDR3 bases are TGTGCCAGCGTATCCCCGGGACTCCCCGACCACAATGAGCAGTTCTTC. Encoded protein: CASVSPGLPDHNEQFF.

The rearrangement uses TRBV20-1 and TRBJ1-5; 10 bases agree with TRBD1. Germline assignment: CDR1 DFQATT and CDR2 SNEGSKA (reference sequence). This CDR3 comprises 16 residues. V was clipped by 5 bases and J by 4 bases; unmatched bases: 11. CDR3 in DNA: TGCAGTGCTCTGCCCCGGGACAGGGGATGGAATCAGCCCCAGCATTTT. Protein sequence: CSALPRDRGWNQPQHF.

This sequence joins TRBV20-1 and TRBJ1-1; a possible D gene is TRBD1 (6 bases). CDR3 length: 12 amino acids. Trimming removed 7 bases from V and 4 bases from J, with 13 bases in between. Germline values: CDR1 DFQATT, CDR2 SNEGSKA (reference sequence). The CDR3 region has the DNA TGCAGTGGCCGAGGGGGAGGCACTGAAGCTTTCTTT. Its translation: CSGRGGGTEAFF.

The chain employs TRBV20-1 and TRBJ1-1, with D hard to call. The CDR3 spans 14 residues. The V gene lost 6 bases and the J gene lost 9 bases, with 23 bases spanning the gap. Germline values: CDR1 DFQATT, CDR2 SNEGSKA (reference sequence). The CDR3 protein is CSAIEGTRAVQAFF. The CDR3, as DNA: TGCAGTGCCATCGAGGGCACCCGGGCTGTTCAAGCTTTCTTT.

In this sample, this clonotype turned up a few times. The genes are TRBV27 and TRBJ2-7; D is ambiguous. Germline V CDR1 and CDR2: MNHEY, SMNVEV (reference sequence). The CDR3 covers 15 residues. The ends were cut back, 5 bases at V and 4 bases at J, with 18 bases in the middle. In nucleotides, the CDR3 is TGTGCCAGCAGTCTAACTTCGGACCGAGATTACGAGCAGTACTTC. Its protein is CASSLTSDRDYEQYF.

This clonotype appeared a single time. This chain's CDR3 is CASSLLSGTSGGTGELFF. In DNA form, the CDR3 reads TGCGCCAGCAGCTTGTTGTCCGGGACTAGCGGGGGCACCGGGGAGCTGTTTTTT. The chain couples TRBV5-1 to TRBJ2-2; 14 nucleotides agree with TRBD2. Germline CDR1 SGHRS, CDR2 YFSETQ. Trimming removed 1 base from V and 4 bases from J; junction bases left unmatched: 6. CDR3 length: 18 amino acids.

The chain is built from TRBV12-3 or TRBV12-4 and TRBJ2-5; maybe TRBD1 (6 bases). The CDR3 has 12 residues. Trimming left V 7 bases short and J 5 bases short, with 11 bases between. CDR3 sequence reads: CASKQQGETQYF. DNA for the CDR3: TGTGCCAGCAAGCAGCAGGGGGAGACCCAGTACTTC.

The chain combines TRBV4-1 with TRBJ2-7; D is unresolved. The CDR3 length is 14 residues. In germline, CDR1 is MGHRA, CDR2 YSYEKL. V gave up 5 bases and J gave up 3 bases, with 14 bases separating them. CDR3: CASSEVRQNYEQYF. The CDR3 bases are TGCGCCAGCAGCGAAGTCCGGCAGAACTACGAGCAGTACTTC.

V gene TRBV29-1 combines with J gene TRBJ1-2, with D hard to call. This CDR3 has 11 residues. Germline CDR1 reads SQVTM; CDR2 reads ANQGSEA. V was clipped by 2 bases and J by 6 bases, with 7 bases between them. The CDR3 bases are TGCAGCGTTGAAAAGGGAAATGGCTACACCTTC. It encodes CSVEKGNGYTF. Complete variable domain (other parts from reference TRBV29-1 and TRBJ1-2): SAVISQKPSRDICQRGTSLTIQCQVDSQVTMMFWYRQQPGQSLTLIATANQGSEATYESGFVIDKFPISRPNLTFSTLTVSNMSPEDSSIYLCSVEKGNGYTFGSGTRLTVV.

The chain employs TRBV19 and TRBJ2-5; D possibly corresponds to TRBD1 (5 bases). Trimming left V 4 bases short and J 2 bases short, with 11 bases between. Germline V gene sequence: CDR1 LNHDA, CDR2 SQIVND (reference sequence). The CDR3 consists of 14 residues. Here the CDR3 reads CASSKDNYQETQYF. The CDR3 nucleotides are TGTGCCAGTAGTAAGGACAACTATCAAGAGACCCAGTACTTC. Drawing the rest from reference TRBV19 and TRBJ2-5, the complete variable domain is DGGITQSPKYLFRKEGQNVTLSCEQNLNHDAMYWYRQDPGQGLRLIYYSQIVNDFQKGDIAEGYSVSREKKESFPLTVTSAQKNPTAFYLCASSKDNYQETQYFGPGTRLLVL.